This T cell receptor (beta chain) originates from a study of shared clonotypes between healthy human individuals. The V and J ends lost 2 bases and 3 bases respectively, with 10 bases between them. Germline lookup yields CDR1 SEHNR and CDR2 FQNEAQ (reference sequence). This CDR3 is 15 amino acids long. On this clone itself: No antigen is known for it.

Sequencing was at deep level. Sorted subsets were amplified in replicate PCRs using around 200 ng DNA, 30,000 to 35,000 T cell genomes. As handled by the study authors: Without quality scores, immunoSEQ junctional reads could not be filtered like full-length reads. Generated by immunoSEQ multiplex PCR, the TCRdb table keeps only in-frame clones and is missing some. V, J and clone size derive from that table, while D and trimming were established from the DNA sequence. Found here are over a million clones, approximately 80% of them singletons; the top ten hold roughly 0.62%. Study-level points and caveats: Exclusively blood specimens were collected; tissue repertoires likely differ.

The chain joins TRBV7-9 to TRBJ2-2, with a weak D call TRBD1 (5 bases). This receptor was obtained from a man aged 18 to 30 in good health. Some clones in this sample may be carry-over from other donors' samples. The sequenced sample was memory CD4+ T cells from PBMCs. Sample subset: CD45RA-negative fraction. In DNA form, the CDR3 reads TGTGCCAGCAGCTTAAAGGGGTTTTACACCGGGGAGCTGTTTTTT. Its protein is CASSLKGFYTGELFF.